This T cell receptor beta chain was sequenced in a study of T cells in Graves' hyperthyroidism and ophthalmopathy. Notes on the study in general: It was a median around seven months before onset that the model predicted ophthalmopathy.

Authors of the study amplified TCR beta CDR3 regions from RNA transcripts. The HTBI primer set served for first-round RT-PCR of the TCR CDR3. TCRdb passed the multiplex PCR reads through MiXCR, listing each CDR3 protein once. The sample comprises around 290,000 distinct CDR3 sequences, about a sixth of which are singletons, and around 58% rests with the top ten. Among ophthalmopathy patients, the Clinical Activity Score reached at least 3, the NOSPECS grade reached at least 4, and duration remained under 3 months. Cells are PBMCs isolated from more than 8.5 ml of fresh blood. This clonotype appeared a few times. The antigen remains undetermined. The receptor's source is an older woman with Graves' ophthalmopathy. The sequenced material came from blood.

CDR3 in DNA: TGTGCCAGCAGCCAACATCAGCGTGCAGGGAAGGCCTACGAGCAGTACTTC. Translating gives CASSQHQRAGKAYEQYF. V and J are TRBV14 and TRBJ2-7, with D possibly being TRBD1 (5 bases). The V end lost 2 bases, the J end lost 2 bases, and 19 bases lay between the germline ends. Looked up from germline, CDR1 is SGHDN and CDR2 is FVKESK. The CDR3 extends over 17 amino acids.